This T cell receptor beta chain was observed in a study of cytomegalovirus exposure and HLA in healthy donors. Trimming removed 6 bases from V and 1 base from J, with 9 bases in between. Germline loops: CDR1 ENHRY, CDR2 SYGVKD. This CDR3 is 13 amino acids long. PCR used 60 Vbeta primers and 13 Jbeta primers. The data were produced by immunoSEQ multiplex PCR, yet TCRdb's version contains in-frame clones alone and is incomplete. The sample consists of under 250,000 clones, around 80% of them appearing once. The rearrangement uses TRBV10-3 and TRBJ2-5; D might be TRBD2 (6 bases). The receptor comes from a boy aged 2 to 9 in good health and CMV-seronegative. The sample consisted of PBMCs. The CDR3 DNA is TGTGCCATCAGGGAGGGACTCCAAGAGACCCAGTACTTC. Amino acid sequence: CAIREGLQETQYF.